The 31 T cell receptor beta chains presented below share a single source sample, sequenced in a study of T-cell memory formation after mild COVID-19. TCRdb ran MiXCR on the 5' RACE reads and lists one entry per CDR3 protein. The sample carries about 260,000 distinct CDR3 sequences, approximately 8.4% recorded once. Sequencing input: PBMCs or a T cell subset sorted from them (not recorded which). All receptors come from a man between 18 and 35 years old who had mild COVID-19 (a few samples of this study predate the infection). Cell type and time point are not known.

This clonotype has more than one count but fewer than ten. V usage is TRBV5-1 and J usage is TRBJ1-1; tentatively, D is TRBD1 (6 bases). The germline V gene encodes CDR1 SGHRS and CDR2 YFSETQ. This CDR3 contains 14 residues. V lost 6 bases and J 2 bases, leaving 14 bases between the germline ends. CDR3 region: CASTNPQGNTEAFF. CDR3 nucleotides: TGCGCCAGCACCAATCCACAGGGTAACACTGAAGCTTTCTTT.

This clonotype was seen repeatedly, ten times or more. The V and J genes are TRBV6-6 and TRBJ2-1; 14 bases fit TRBD2. Germline V CDR1 and CDR2: MNHNY, SVGAGI (reference sequence). This CDR3 spans 19 amino acids. The trim removed 4 bases at V and 2 bases at J, leaving 10 bases unmatched. CDR3 bases: TGTGCCAGCAGTTCCCAGACTAGCGGGGGGGCCGTGACCTACAATGAGCAGTTCTTC. Translating gives CASSSQTSGGAVTYNEQFF.

This clonotype was seen only a few times. The J gene is TRBJ2-3, the V gene TRBV18; 7 nucleotides line up with TRBD2. This CDR3 comprises 16 residues. CDR1 KGHSH and CDR2 LQKENI come from the germline V gene. J gave up 4 bases and V 6 bases, and 13 bases lay outside the gene matches. The CDR3: CASSDSIWRGSDTQYF. The CDR3, as DNA: TGTGCCAGCTCCGACTCCATTTGGCGGGGGTCAGATACGCAGTATTTT.

This clonotype turned up a few times. The V gene is TRBV3-1, the J gene TRBJ1-2; D is undetermined. Per germline, CDR1 LGHDT and CDR2 YNNKEL (reference sequence). The ends were cut back, 8 bases at V and 0 bases at J, with 13 bases in the middle. The CDR3 has 14 residues. In DNA, the CDR3 is TGTGCCAGCGGTTTAACTACTTCTAACTATGGCTACACCTTC. Its protein is CASGLTTSNYGYTF.

This clonotype has just a few counts. J is TRBJ2-7 and V is TRBV15; TRBD2 is a possible D gene (6 bases). Germline assignment: CDR1 LNHNV and CDR2 YYDKDF (reference sequence). The CDR3 contains 15 residues. The V and J ends lost 0 bases and 0 bases respectively, with 9 bases between them. The chain's CDR3 is CATSRDLAASYEQYF. For the CDR3, the DNA is TGTGCCACCAGCAGAGATTTAGCGGCCTCCTACGAGCAGTACTTC.

This clonotype was picked up a small number of times. This chain joins TRBV5-1 and TRBJ1-6; D call uncertain. The CDR3 runs 14 residues. CDR1 is SGHRS and CDR2 is YFSETQ in the germline V gene. Trimming left V 1 base short and J 11 bases short, with 13 bases between. CDR3 loop: CASSLQDLRAPLHF. The CDR3 DNA reads as TGCGCCAGCAGCTTGCAGGACCTCCGGGCACCCCTCCACTTT.

In this sample, this clonotype turned up many times. This chain joins TRBV7-2 and TRBJ2-6; D uncertain. The V and J ends lost 6 bases and 4 bases respectively, with 7 bases between them. In germline, CDR1 is SGHTA, CDR2 FQGNSA. CDR3 length: 13 amino acids. The DNA of the CDR3 is TGTGCCAGCAGTCCCTGGGGGGCCAACGTCCTGACTTTC. It is translated as CASSPWGANVLTF.

This clonotype was seen only a few times. The rearrangement links TRBV11-2 to TRBJ1-1; D possibly corresponds to TRBD1 (5 bases). The germline V gene has CDR1 SGHAT and CDR2 FQNNGV. The V end was cut by 4 bases, the J end by 3 bases, with 15 bases between. CDR3 length: 15 amino acids. The CDR3 loop reads CASSSVGRGDTEAFF. The DNA for the CDR3 is TGTGCCAGCAGCTCTGTGGGCAGAGGGGACACTGAAGCTTTCTTT.

This clonotype was counted many times. The chain carries TRBV7-2 and TRBJ2-1; D call uncertain. This CDR3 contains 12 residues. Trimming removed 5 bases from V and 16 bases from J, with 18 bases in between. Looked up from germline, CDR1 is SGHTA and CDR2 is FQGNSA. The CDR3 reads CASSSATTPVFF. As DNA, the CDR3 is TGTGCCAGCAGCAGTGCGACAACCCCCGTATTCTTC.

This clonotype occurred many times. This sequence joins TRBV20-1 and TRBJ2-7; 7 bases map to TRBD1. The V and J ends lost 0 bases and 4 bases, in that order; junction bases with no gene match: 9. Germline assignment: CDR1 DFQATT and CDR2 SNEGSKA (reference sequence). The CDR3 length is 15 residues. The CDR3 is CSAREFTGTEYEQYF. The DNA for the CDR3 is TGCAGTGCTAGAGAATTCACCGGGACAGAATACGAGCAGTACTTC.

The V and J genes are TRBV27 and TRBJ1-1; D remains unclear. This CDR3 contains 13 residues. Germline lookup yields CDR1 MNHEY and CDR2 SMNVEV (reference sequence). V was trimmed by 4 bases and J by 3 bases, leaving 9 bases between them. CDR3 nucleotide sequence: TGTGCCAGCAGTTCCGTGTGGGACACTGAAGCTTTCTTT. This sequence encodes CASSSVWDTEAFF.

The chain is built from TRBV5-1 and TRBJ1-2; the D gene is possibly TRBD1 (5 bases). From germline, CDR1 is SGHRS and CDR2 YFSETQ. V lost 4 bases, J lost 8 bases, and 18 bases lay in between. This CDR3 comprises 14 residues. For the CDR3, the DNA is TGCGCCAGCAGCCCCGCCGGGGGGGGAAGAGGCTACACCTTC. It yields the protein CASSPAGGGRGYTF.

This chain uses TRBV20-1 with TRBJ1-3, with D unresolved. Germline V lookup: CDR1 DFQATT, CDR2 SNEGSKA (reference sequence). V lost 1 base to trimming and J lost 0 bases, with 10 bases between them. There are 15 residues in the CDR3. The chain's CDR3 is CSARGGPSSGNTIYF. The CDR3 DNA sequence: TGCAGTGCTAGAGGCGGGCCTAGCTCTGGAAACACCATATATTTT.

The chain couples TRBV5-1 to TRBJ1-2, with TRBD1 matching 8 bases. This CDR3 is built from 13 residues. Per germline, CDR1 SGHRS and CDR2 YFSETQ. V gave up 2 bases and J gave up 8 bases; unmatched junction bases: 5. Here the CDR3 reads CASSFDRGDGYTF. The CDR3, as DNA: TGCGCCAGCAGCTTCGACAGGGGAGACGGCTACACCTTC.

The genes are TRBV20-1 and TRBJ2-6; D is perhaps TRBD2 (5 bases). Germline V gives CDR1 DFQATT, CDR2 SNEGSKA (reference sequence). V gave up 6 bases and J gave up 0 bases, with 12 bases separating them. The CDR3 totals 15 residues. The DNA of the CDR3 is TGCAGTGCCCTGGGCGGGTTCTCTGGGGCCAACGTCCTGACTTTC. Its protein is CSALGGFSGANVLTF.

This clonotype has a count of ten or more. This sequence joins TRBV5-6 and TRBJ2-2, with 7 bases fitting TRBD1. With 2 bases clipped from V and 7 bases from J, the junction kept 11 bases outside the gene matches. CDR3 length: 16 residues. Germline lookup yields CDR1 SGHDT and CDR2 YYEEEE. The CDR3 loop is CASSFRRDSRGGELFF. The CDR3 region has the DNA TGTGCCAGCAGCTTTCGTAGGGACAGCCGAGGCGGGGAGCTGTTTTTT.

The chain joins TRBV6-5 to TRBJ2-2, with TRBD1 matching over 7 bases. This CDR3 has 17 residues. Trimming took 5 bases from V and 9 from J; bases not matched to a gene: 18. Germline CDR1 is MNHEY and CDR2 is SVGAGI. CDR3 residues: CASSNRGTVLEARELFF. CDR3 in DNA: TGTGCCAGCAGTAACCGAGGGACAGTATTAGAGGCCCGGGAGCTGTTTTTT.

This clonotype was found a few times. The chain couples TRBV18 to TRBJ1-5; a weak D match, TRBD1 (5 bases). The ends were cut back, 5 bases at V and 4 bases at J, with 12 bases in the middle. The germline V gene has CDR1 KGHSH and CDR2 LQKENI. CDR3 length: 14 residues. DNA of the CDR3: TGTGCCAGCTCAGAGGGGTTTGGAAATCAGCCCCAGCATTTT. Protein: CASSEGFGNQPQHF.

This clonotype was seen only a few times. The V and J genes are TRBV12-3 or TRBV12-4 and TRBJ1-1; TRBD1 matches 9 bases. The CDR3 consists of 13 residues. V was clipped by 1 base and J by 11 bases; unmatched bases: 5. The CDR3 region has the DNA TGTGCCAGCAGTTTAGACAGGGGGCGCGGCGCTTTCTTT. Translating gives CASSLDRGRGAFF.

This clonotype was seen more than once but under ten times. J is TRBJ1-5 and V is TRBV9; TRBD1 might be the D (5 bases). V was pared by 4 bases and J by 2 bases, with 13 bases between. The germline V gene has CDR1 SGDLS and CDR2 YYNGEE. The length of the CDR3 is 15 residues. CDR3 nucleotides: TGTGCCAGCAGCACCGGACCGGGGGGCAATCAGCCCCAGCATTTT. Translated, it gives CASSTGPGGNQPQHF.

The table lists this clonotype with a few counts. The chain recombines TRBV11-2 with TRBJ2-7; the match to TRBD1 covers 7 bases. The CDR3 has 15 residues. Germline CDR1 is SGHAT and CDR2 is FQNNGV. V lost 3 bases, J lost 4 bases, and 9 bases stayed unmatched. CDR3 nucleotides: TGTGCCAGCAGCTTCGGTCGACAGGGCCTATACGAGCAGTACGTC. Translated: CASSFGRQGLYEQYV.

This chain joins TRBV7-3 and TRBJ2-1; a weak D match, TRBD2 (6 bases). The CDR3 covers 15 residues. Germline assignment: CDR1 SGHTA and CDR2 FQGTGA. V was shortened by 2 bases and J by 5 bases, with 13 bases between the two germline ends. The CDR3 loop reads CASSLSGDRNNEQFF. For the CDR3, the DNA is TGTGCCAGCAGCTTATCGGGGGATAGGAACAATGAGCAGTTCTTC. Complete variable domain (other parts from reference TRBV7-3 and TRBJ2-1): GAGVSQTPSNKVTEKGKYVELRCDPISGHTALYWYRQSLGQGPEFLIYFQGTGAADDSGLPNDRFFAVRPEGSVSTLKIQRTERGDSAVYLCASSLSGDRNNEQFFGPGTRLTVL.

This clonotype was seen many times. V gene TRBV7-3 combines with J gene TRBJ1-1; perhaps TRBD1 as D (6 bases). CDR3 length equals 15 residues. Germline CDR1 and CDR2: SGHTA and FQGTGA. V dropped 3 bases and J dropped 0 bases, with 11 bases sitting between them. This chain's CDR3 is CASSLRGGMNTEAFF. CDR3 DNA: TGTGCCAGCAGCTTGAGGGGGGGCATGAACACTGAAGCTTTCTTT.

As regards this clonotype: It may be a read error: a sequence one base away is much more abundant. The chain joins TRBV2 to TRBJ1-6, with D maybe TRBD1 (5 bases). Germline V gene data show CDR1 as SNHLY and CDR2 as FYNNEI. CDR3 size: 15 residues. The V and J ends lost 6 bases and 9 bases respectively, with 18 bases between them. CDR3: CASSDVGTGRSPLHF. The CDR3 nucleotides are TGTGCCAGCAGCGATGTGGGGACGGGCCGTTCACCCCTCCACTTT. The entire variable domain, with the rest obtained from reference TRBV2 and TRBJ1-6, is as follows: EPEVTQTPSHQVTQMGQEVILRCVPISNHLYFYWYRQILGQKVEFLVSFYNNEISEKSEIFDDQFSVERPDGSNFTLKIRSTKLEDSAMYFCASSDVGTGRSPLHFGNGTRLTVT.

The sample holds a few counts of this clonotype. The chain carries TRBV18 and TRBJ2-3; 7 nucleotides agree with TRBD2. The germline V gene encodes CDR1 KGHSH and CDR2 LQKENI. The CDR3 spans 14 residues. V shed 6 bases and J 4 bases; nucleotides not matched to a gene: 7. CDR3 sequence: CASSYSGAPDTQYF. The CDR3, as DNA: TGTGCCAGCTCTTACAGCGGGGCTCCAGATACGCAGTATTTT. The full variable domain, its missing parts supplied by reference TRBV18 and TRBJ2-3, is NAGVMQNPRHLVRRRGQEARLRCSPMKGHSHVYWYRQLPEEGLKFMVYLQKENIIDESGMPKERFSAEFPKEGPSILRIQQVVRGDSAAYFCASSYSGAPDTQYFGPGTRLTVL.

This sequence joins TRBV12-3 or TRBV12-4 and TRBJ2-1, with TRBD2 matching 9 bases. J was trimmed by 6 bases and V by 1 base; bases with no gene match: 4. The CDR3 is made up of 15 amino acids. The CDR3 nucleotides are TGTGCCAGCAGTTTAGGGCCTAGCGGGGTCAATGAGCAGTTCTTC. Amino acid sequence: CASSLGPSGVNEQFF.

This clonotype occurred many times. The chain combines TRBV12-3 or TRBV12-4 with TRBJ2-5; TRBD2 aligns across 8 bases. V was clipped by 0 bases and J by 13 bases; unmatched bases: 7. The CDR3 is 13 amino acids. CDR3 DNA sequence: TGTGCCAGCAGTTTAGCGCGGGAGGAGGCCCGGTACTTC. Translation gives CASSLAREEARYF.

This clonotype was found a few times. The chain combines TRBV2 with TRBJ2-5; 10 bases fit TRBD2. J was trimmed by 2 bases and V by 2 bases; bases with no gene match: 2. Germline V CDR1 and CDR2: SNHLY, FYNNEI. The CDR3 runs to 15 residues. The CDR3: CASSEIAGGQETQYF. As DNA, the CDR3 is TGTGCCAGCAGTGAAATAGCGGGGGGTCAAGAGACCCAGTACTTC.

The rearrangement uses TRBV11-2 and TRBJ1-3; TRBD1 might be the D (6 bases). Trimming took 2 bases from V and 4 from J, leaving 12 bases between them. The CDR3 length is 15 residues. Per germline, CDR1 SGHAT and CDR2 FQNNGV. CDR3 sequence (DNA): TGTGCCAGCAGCTTAAGTACAGGGACAGGAAACACCATATATTTT. Encoded protein: CASSLSTGTGNTIYF.

This clonotype was counted between two and nine times. The J gene is TRBJ1-2, the V gene TRBV25-1; possible D gene TRBD1, 6 bases. The V and J ends lost 8 bases and 6 bases respectively, with 10 bases between them. The CDR3 is 11 amino acids. Germline assignment: CDR1 MGHDK and CDR2 SYGVNS. The CDR3 bases are TGTGCCAGCCAGGGGTGGAATGGCTACACCTTC. This codes for CASQGWNGYTF.

There are a few counts of this clonotype. This rearrangement joins TRBV6-1 to TRBJ2-3; the D gene is possibly TRBD2 (6 bases). The CDR3 extends over 15 amino acids. Germline V gene sequence: CDR1 MNHNS, CDR2 SASEGT. Deletions cut 4 bases from V and 1 base from J, with 12 bases between. This chain's CDR3 is CASSVLREGTDTQYF. CDR3 nucleotides: TGTGCCAGCAGTGTCCTCAGGGAGGGCACAGATACGCAGTATTTT.